Listed here are 28 T cell receptor beta chains from one sample, sequenced in a study of T cells in Graves' hyperthyroidism and ophthalmopathy. RNA transcripts were the template for amplifying TCR beta CDR3 regions. The TCR CDR3 first-round RT-PCR relied on the HTBI primer set. TCRdb re-called the multiplex PCR reads through MiXCR, storing one row per CDR3 protein. The data contain about 610,000 distinct CDR3 sequences, just over 45% of them singletons. The specimen was peripheral blood or thyroid tissue (not recorded which). Receptors originate from a woman under 30 with Graves' hyperthyroidism.

The V gene is TRBV9, the J gene TRBJ1-4; a possible D gene is TRBD1 (5 bases). The ends were cut back, 0 bases at V and 7 bases at J, with 19 bases in the middle. CDR1 and CDR2 from the germline V gene are SGDLS and YYNGEE. This CDR3 has 17 residues. CDR3: CASSVGGTVLGGEKLFF. The DNA for the CDR3 is TGTGCCAGCAGCGTAGGAGGGACGGTTCTCGGTGGTGAAAAACTGTTTTTT.

At least ten counts were recorded for this clonotype. The chain recombines TRBV24-1 with TRBJ2-7, with D unresolved. V lost 4 bases and J 1 base, leaving 10 bases between the germline ends. The CDR3 contains 14 residues. The germline CDR1 and CDR2 sequences are KGHDR and SFDVKD. CDR3 protein: CATSDADGSYEQYF. CDR3 coding DNA: TGTGCCACCAGTGACGCGGACGGGTCCTACGAGCAGTACTTC.

Ten or more counts support this clonotype. The chain carries TRBV7-9 and TRBJ2-5, with 10 bases aligning to TRBD1. CDR1 and CDR2 (germline): SEHNR, FQNEAQ (reference sequence). V trimming: 5 bases; J trimming: 7 bases; junction bases outside the gene matches: 10. The CDR3 covers 15 residues. CDR3: CASSGQGTGVGTQYF. The DNA for the CDR3 is TGTGCCAGCAGCGGACAGGGGACAGGGGTTGGGACCCAGTACTTC.

This clonotype was counted many times. The junction does not match germline at one end; this may be a read error. This chain links TRBV7-9 with TRBJ2-7; 13 bases agree with TRBD2. Germline lookup yields CDR1 SEHNR and CDR2 FQNEAQ (reference sequence). The CDR3 extends over 12 amino acids. Here the CDR3 reads CASSDRTSGSWF. The CDR3 DNA reads as TGTGCCAGCAGCGATCGGACTAGCGGGAGTTGGTTC. Complete variable domain (other parts from reference TRBV7-9 and TRBJ2-7): DTGVSQNPRHKITKRGQNVTFRCDPISEHNRLYWYRQTLGQGPEFLTYFQNEAQLEKSRLLSDRFSAERPKGSFSTLEIQRTEQGDSAMYLCASSDRTSGSWFGPGTRLTVT.

The chain employs TRBV2 and TRBJ1-2; D is ambiguous. Trimming cost V 6 bases and J 5 bases, with 16 bases left between them. This CDR3 contains 14 residues. Germline CDR1 SNHLY, CDR2 FYNNEI. CDR3 residues: CASRFNTGEYGYTF. The CDR3 DNA reads as TGTGCCAGCAGGTTTAACACCGGGGAATATGGCTACACCTTC.

In its sample, this clonotype was seen many times. The V gene is TRBV7-8, the J gene TRBJ1-3; the D is unclear. The germline V gene encodes CDR1 SGHVS and CDR2 FQNEAQ. This CDR3 has 16 amino acids. Trimming pared 1 base from V and 0 bases from J, leaving 10 bases between. The CDR3 is CASSLGTGNSGNTIYF. In DNA, the CDR3 is TGTGCCAGCAGCTTAGGGACGGGAAACTCTGGAAACACCATATATTTT.

The chain has TRBV6-1 and TRBJ1-4; 9 nucleotides agree with TRBD1. The length of the CDR3 is 18 residues. J gave up 0 bases and V 7 bases, and 12 bases lay outside the gene matches. CDR1 and CDR2 from the germline V gene are MNHNS and SASEGT. The CDR3 nucleotides are TGTGCCAGCACTCCCCCGGGACAGGGATGGGCAACTAATGAAAAACTGTTTTTT. Amino acid sequence: CASTPPGQGWATNEKLFF.

The chain couples TRBV7-9 to TRBJ1-5; possible D gene TRBD1, 5 bases. The CDR3 sequence is 15 residues long. V gave up 9 bases and J gave up 2 bases, with 17 bases separating them. CDR1 SEHNR and CDR2 FQNEAQ come from the germline V gene (reference sequence). The CDR3 loop is CASSKQERRNQPQHF. DNA of the CDR3: TGTGCCAGTAGCAAACAGGAGAGGCGCAATCAGCCCCAGCATTTT.

The V gene is TRBV10-3, the J gene TRBJ2-7; 16 bases line up with TRBD2. From germline, CDR1 is ENHRY and CDR2 SYGVKD. The CDR3 consists of 16 residues. Unmatched junction bases numbered 8, after V lost 9 bases and J lost 3 bases. CDR3 sequence: CAITPGLAGGIYEQYF. The CDR3 coding sequence is TGTGCCATAACACCGGGACTAGCGGGAGGGATCTACGAGCAGTACTTC.

This chain links TRBV12-3 or TRBV12-4 with TRBJ1-1, with a tentative D call TRBD1 (5 bases). V was clipped by 3 bases and J by 0 bases, with 11 bases between them. This CDR3 is built from 15 residues. The CDR3 DNA sequence: TGTGCCAGCAGTTTCAGCGGGACCCTGAACACTGAAGCTTTCTTT. This codes for CASSFSGTLNTEAFF.

This clonotype was seen repeatedly, ten times or more. The chain has TRBV11-2 and TRBJ2-3; D uncertain. The CDR3 sequence is 12 residues long. The V end lost 3 bases, the J end lost 4 bases, and 5 bases lay between the germline ends. Germline V CDR1 and CDR2: SGHAT, FQNNGV. The CDR3 DNA reads TGTGCCAGCAGCTTTGTGGCAGATACGCAGTATTTT. Its translation is CASSFVADTQYF.

This clonotype was detected many times. The junction departs from germline at one end; a sequencing error may be responsible. The V call is TRBV10-3, the J call TRBJ1-1; D may be TRBD1 (6 bases). Germline CDR1 is ENHRY and CDR2 is SYGVKD. There are 14 residues in the CDR3. CDR3 DNA sequence: TGTGCCACCAAACCAGTTACAGGGAACTCTGAAGCTTTCTTT. Translation gives CATKPVTGNSEAFF.

This clonotype was found a few times. The J gene is TRBJ2-2, the V gene TRBV15; 9 bases align to TRBD1. Germline trimming cut 0 bases from V and 6 bases from J; bases unmatched to any gene: 17. Germline V CDR1 and CDR2: LNHNV, YYDKDF (reference sequence). The CDR3 consists of 20 residues. CDR3 coding DNA: TGTGCCACCAGCAGAGATCCGGGACAGGGAGTAGTTTGGCGCGCCGGGGAGCTGTTTTTT. Its protein product is CATSRDPGQGVVWRAGELFF.

In nucleotides, the CDR3 is TGTGCCAGCAGCTTAAAGGACAGGGTCAGGGATGAGCAGTACTTC. Translated, it gives CASSLKDRVRDEQYF. The chain combines TRBV7-3 with TRBJ2-7, with 8 bases aligning to TRBD1. Germline V gene sequence: CDR1 SGHTA, CDR2 FQGTGA. This CDR3 spans 15 amino acids. After removal of 1 base from V and 7 bases from J, the junction contained 9 bases not matched to a gene.

This clonotype was detected only a few times. The J gene is TRBJ1-5, the V gene TRBV6-2 or TRBV6-3; no definite D call. The V and J ends lost 2 bases and 5 bases respectively, with 10 bases between them. The CDR3 consists of 14 residues. Germline values: CDR1 MNHEY, CDR2 SVGEGT. For the CDR3, the DNA is TGTGCCAGCAGTTACGATGGTGGGGATCAGCCCCAGCATTTT. Its translation is CASSYDGGDQPQHF.

This chain uses TRBV11-3 with TRBJ2-6; 7 nucleotides align to TRBD1. V gave up 5 bases and J gave up 2 bases; unmatched junction bases: 6. The CDR3 covers 16 residues. Germline-derived CDR1 and CDR2 are SGHNT and YENEEA. CDR3 nucleotide sequence: TGTGCCAGCAGCACGGGACAGCTTCCTGGGGCCAACGTCCTGACTTTC. Protein sequence: CASSTGQLPGANVLTF.

Many counts were recorded for this clonotype. The chain carries TRBV20-1 and TRBJ2-7, with 7 bases lining up with TRBD2. The germline V gene encodes CDR1 DFQATT and CDR2 SNEGSKA (reference sequence). The length of the CDR3 is 14 residues. The ends lost 5 bases at V and 2 bases at J; junction bases unmatched: 9. CDR3 sequence: CSAGLQAGTYEQYF. In DNA, the CDR3 is TGCAGTGCTGGTCTCCAAGCGGGGACCTACGAGCAGTACTTC.

This clonotype appeared many times. The rearrangement links TRBV7-9 to TRBJ1-6; 9 nucleotides align to TRBD1. Germline CDR1 is SEHNR and CDR2 is FQNEAQ (reference sequence). V dropped 5 bases and J dropped 8; count of bases not matched to a gene: 10. The CDR3 runs 16 residues. The CDR3 DNA sequence: TGTGCCAGCAGCGCCAGGCGCGGGACAGGGTATTCACCCCTCCACTTT. Encoded protein: CASSARRGTGYSPLHF.

In this sample, this clonotype turned up many times. The chain joins TRBV7-9 to TRBJ1-1; no clear D. Trimming removed 2 bases at V and 8 bases at J, with 9 bases between. Germline assignment: CDR1 SEHNR and CDR2 FQNEAQ (reference sequence). CDR3 length equals 12 residues. The CDR3 DNA reads TGTGCCAGCAGCTTACGCCAGGACGAAGCTTTCTTT. Translation: CASSLRQDEAFF.

The V call is TRBV7-3, the J call TRBJ1-1; D is unresolved. The V end lost 5 bases, the J end lost 11 bases, and 12 bases lay between the germline ends. This CDR3 comprises 11 residues. Germline CDR1 SGHTA, CDR2 FQGTGA. The CDR3 bases are TGTGCCAGCAGCGGGAGATTTGCCGCTTTCTTT. This translates into CASSGRFAAFF.

This clonotype was found many times. This chain uses TRBV25-1 with TRBJ1-2; 9 bases map to TRBD1. This CDR3 contains 15 residues. V was pared by 3 bases and J by 2 bases, with 4 bases of the junction left unmatched. Germline lookup yields CDR1 MGHDK and CDR2 SYGVNS. Here the CDR3 reads CASSEWDRDNYGYTF. The CDR3 DNA reads as TGTGCCAGCAGTGAGTGGGACAGGGACAACTATGGCTACACCTTC.

This chain joins TRBV6-6 and TRBJ2-7, with TRBD2 matching over 10 bases. Germline CDR1 MNHNY, CDR2 SVGAGI (reference sequence). There are 14 residues in the CDR3. J was trimmed by 5 bases and V by 3 bases; bases with no gene match: 4. The CDR3: CASSYTTSGHEQYF. CDR3 nucleotides: TGTGCCAGCAGTTATACGACTAGCGGGCACGAGCAGTACTTC.

This clonotype appeared many times. The gene calls are TRBV4-3 and TRBJ2-7; TRBD2 matches at 7 bases. This CDR3 has 16 amino acids. Germline trimming cut 0 bases from V and 1 base from J; bases unmatched to any gene: 6. Germline assignment: CDR1 LGHNA and CDR2 YSLEER. CDR3 bases: TGCGCCAGCAGCCAAGATCTGGTGCGGGAGTCCTACGAGCAGTACTTC. Translating it yields CASSQDLVRESYEQYF.

This clonotype was detected ten times or more. This chain joins TRBV20-1 and TRBJ1-2, with 7 bases identical to TRBD1. From germline, CDR1 is DFQATT and CDR2 SNEGSKA (reference sequence). The V gene end was trimmed by 0 bases and the J gene end by 8 bases; junction bases not matched to a gene: 12. CDR3 length: 15 residues. DNA of the CDR3: TGCAGTGCTAGAGACCCGGGACAGTATGTTTCAGGCTACACCTTC. As protein: CSARDPGQYVSGYTF.

The table lists this clonotype with many counts. For the CDR3, the DNA is TGCAGTGCGCGGGACTTGGAGGAGGCCAACGTCCTGACTTTC. Protein sequence: CSARDLEEANVLTF. The V and J genes are TRBV20-1 and TRBJ2-6; D may be TRBD2 (6 bases). Trimming pared 6 bases from V and 6 bases from J, leaving 15 bases between. The CDR3 contains 14 residues. Per germline, CDR1 DFQATT and CDR2 SNEGSKA (reference sequence).

V usage is TRBV7-2 and J usage is TRBJ1-5; tentative D call: TRBD1 (6 bases). The CDR3 length is 14 residues. Germline values: CDR1 SGHTA, CDR2 FQGNSA. V was pared by 5 bases and J by 6 bases, with 14 bases between. The CDR3 coding sequence is TGTGCCAGCAGCAGTACAGGGAGCGGTCAGCCCCAGCATTTT. Translation gives CASSSTGSGQPQHF.

This clonotype was seen many times. The chain joins TRBV20-1 to TRBJ2-7, with 8 nucleotides matching TRBD2. The CDR3 sequence is 14 residues long. J was trimmed by 3 bases and V by 1 base; bases with no gene match: 5. Germline CDR1 and CDR2: DFQATT and SNEGSKA (reference sequence). This chain's CDR3 is CSARVLADLYEQYF. The CDR3 region has the DNA TGCAGTGCTAGAGTACTAGCGGACCTCTACGAGCAGTACTTC.

This clonotype was detected ten times or more. This sequence joins TRBV20-1 and TRBJ2-7, with a weak D call TRBD2 (5 bases). Trimming cost V 3 bases and J 1 base, with 13 bases left between them. Germline V CDR1 and CDR2: DFQATT, SNEGSKA (reference sequence). This CDR3 region has 14 residues. CDR3 sequence: CSARGRRGSYEQYF. CDR3 bases: TGCAGTGCTAGGGGCCGACGGGGATCCTACGAGCAGTACTTC.